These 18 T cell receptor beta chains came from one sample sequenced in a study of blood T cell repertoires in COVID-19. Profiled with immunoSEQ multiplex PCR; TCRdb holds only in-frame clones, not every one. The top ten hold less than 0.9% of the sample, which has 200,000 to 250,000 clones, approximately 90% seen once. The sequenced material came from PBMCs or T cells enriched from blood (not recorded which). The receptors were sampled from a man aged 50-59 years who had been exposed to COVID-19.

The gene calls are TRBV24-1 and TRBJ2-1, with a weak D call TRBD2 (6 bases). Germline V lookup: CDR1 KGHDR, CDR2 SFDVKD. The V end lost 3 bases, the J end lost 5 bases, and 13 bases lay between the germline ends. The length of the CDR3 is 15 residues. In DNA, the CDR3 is TGTGCCACCAGTGATCGGGACTTTTTTCACAATGAGCAGTTCTTC. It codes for CATSDRDFFHNEQFF.

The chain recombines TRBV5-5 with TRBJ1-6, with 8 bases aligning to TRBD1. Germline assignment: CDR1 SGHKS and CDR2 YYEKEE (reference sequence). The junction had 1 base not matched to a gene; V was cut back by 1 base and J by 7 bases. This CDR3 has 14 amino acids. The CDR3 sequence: CASSLWTGNSPLHF. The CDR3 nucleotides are TGTGCCAGCAGCTTGTGGACAGGGAATTCACCCCTCCACTTT. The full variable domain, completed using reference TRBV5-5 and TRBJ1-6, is DAGVTQSPTHLIKTRGQQVTLRCSPISGHKSVSWYQQVLGQGPQFIFQYYEKEERGRGNFPDRFSARQFPNYSSELNVNALLLGDSALYLCASSLWTGNSPLHFGNGTRLTVT.

DNA of the CDR3: TGTGCCAGCAGCTTGTTTTCACCGGGACTAGCGAACCATGAGCAGTTCTTC. Protein: CASSLFSPGLANHEQFF. This chain connects TRBV5-6 to TRBJ2-1; 10 positions match TRBD2. The V segment lost 1 base and the J segment 8 bases; nucleotides outside the gene matches: 12. The germline gives CDR1 SGHDT, CDR2 YYEEEE. The CDR3 has 17 amino acids. Combining the CDR3 with reference TRBV5-6 and TRBJ2-1 gives the whole variable domain DAGVTQSPTHLIKTRGQQVTLRCSPKSGHDTVSWYQQALGQGPQFIFQYYEEEERQRGNFPDRFSGHQFPNYSSELNVNALLLGDSALYLCASSLFSPGLANHEQFFGPGTRLTVL.

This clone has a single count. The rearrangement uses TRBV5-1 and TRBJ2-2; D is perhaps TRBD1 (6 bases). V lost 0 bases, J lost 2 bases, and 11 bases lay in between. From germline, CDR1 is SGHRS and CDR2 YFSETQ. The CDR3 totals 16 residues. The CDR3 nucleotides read TGCGCCAGCAGCTTGGTGGGCAGGGGAAACACCGGGGAGCTGTTTTTT. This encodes CASSLVGRGNTGELFF.

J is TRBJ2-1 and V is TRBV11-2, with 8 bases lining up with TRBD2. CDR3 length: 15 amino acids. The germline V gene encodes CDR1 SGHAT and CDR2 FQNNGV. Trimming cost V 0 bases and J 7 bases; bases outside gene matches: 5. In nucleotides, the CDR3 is TGTGCCAGCAGCTTAGATAGAGTAGCGGGAAATGAGCAGTTCTTC. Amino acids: CASSLDRVAGNEQFF.

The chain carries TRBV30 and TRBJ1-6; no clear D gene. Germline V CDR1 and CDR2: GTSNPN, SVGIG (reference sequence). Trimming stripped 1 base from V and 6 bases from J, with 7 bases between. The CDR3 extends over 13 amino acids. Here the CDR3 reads CAWSAQINSPLHF. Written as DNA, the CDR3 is TGTGCCTGGAGTGCCCAGATTAATTCACCCCTCCACTTT.

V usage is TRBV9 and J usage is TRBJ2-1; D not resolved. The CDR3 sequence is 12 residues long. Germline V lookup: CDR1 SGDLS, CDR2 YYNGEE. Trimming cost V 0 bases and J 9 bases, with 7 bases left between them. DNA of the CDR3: TGTGCCAGCAGCGTAGTTCGCGGTGAGCAGTTCTTC. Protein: CASSVVRGEQFF.

The CDR3 region has the DNA TGCGCCAGCAGCTTGGAGTTCGGGCAGGGTCCAGGGGAGCTGTTTTTT. Translating gives CASSLEFGQGPGELFF. The chain joins TRBV5-1 to TRBJ2-2, with a tentative D call TRBD1 (5 bases). This CDR3 region has 16 residues. The V end was cut by 0 bases, the J end by 8 bases, with 17 bases between. The germline gives CDR1 SGHRS, CDR2 YFSETQ.

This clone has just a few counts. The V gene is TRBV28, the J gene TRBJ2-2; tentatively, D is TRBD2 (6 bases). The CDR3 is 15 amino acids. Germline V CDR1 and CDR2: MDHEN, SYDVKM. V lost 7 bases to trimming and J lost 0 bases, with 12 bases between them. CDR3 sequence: CASNSGQPNTGELFF. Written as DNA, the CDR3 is TGTGCCAGCAATAGCGGCCAGCCGAACACCGGGGAGCTGTTTTTT. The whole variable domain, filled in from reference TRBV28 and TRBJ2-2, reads DVKVTQSSRYLVKRTGEKVFLECVQDMDHENMFWYRQDPGLGLRLIYFSYDVKMKEKGDIPEGYSVSREKKERFSLILESASTNQTSMYLCASNSGQPNTGELFFGEGSRLTVL.

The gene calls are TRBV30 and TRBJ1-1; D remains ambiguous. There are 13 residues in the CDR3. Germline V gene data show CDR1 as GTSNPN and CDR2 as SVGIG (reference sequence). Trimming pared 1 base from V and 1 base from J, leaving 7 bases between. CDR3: CAWSEQQNTEAFF. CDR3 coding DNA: TGTGCCTGGAGTGAACAGCAGAACACTGAAGCTTTCTTT.

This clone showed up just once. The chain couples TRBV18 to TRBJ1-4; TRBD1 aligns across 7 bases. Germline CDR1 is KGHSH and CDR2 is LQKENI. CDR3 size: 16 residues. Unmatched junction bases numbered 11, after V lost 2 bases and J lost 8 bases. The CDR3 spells CASSPETGTTMEKLFF. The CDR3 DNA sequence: TGTGCCAGCTCACCAGAGACAGGGACGACCATGGAAAAACTGTTTTTT.

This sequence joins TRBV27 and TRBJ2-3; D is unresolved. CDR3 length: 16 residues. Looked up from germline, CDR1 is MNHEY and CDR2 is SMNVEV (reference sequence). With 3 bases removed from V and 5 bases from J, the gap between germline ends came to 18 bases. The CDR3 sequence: CASSFGPDPVEDTQYF. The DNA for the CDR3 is TGTGCCAGCAGTTTTGGGCCCGACCCTGTGGAAGATACGCAGTATTTT.

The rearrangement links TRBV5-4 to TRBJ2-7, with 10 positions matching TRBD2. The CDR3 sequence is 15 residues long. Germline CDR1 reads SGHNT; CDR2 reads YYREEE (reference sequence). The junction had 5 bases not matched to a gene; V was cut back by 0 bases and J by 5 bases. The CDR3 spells CASSLGVTSGNEQYV. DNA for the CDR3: TGTGCCAGCAGCTTGGGGGTAACTAGCGGGAACGAGCAGTACGTC.

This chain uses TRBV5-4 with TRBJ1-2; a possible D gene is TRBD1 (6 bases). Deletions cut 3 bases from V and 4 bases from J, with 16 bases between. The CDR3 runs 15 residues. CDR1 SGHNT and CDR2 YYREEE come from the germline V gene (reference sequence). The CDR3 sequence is CASSSATGIGYGYTF. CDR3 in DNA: TGTGCCAGCAGCTCTGCGACAGGAATCGGCTATGGCTACACCTTC. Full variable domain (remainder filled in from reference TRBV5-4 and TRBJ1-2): ETGVTQSPTHLIKTRGQQVTLRCSSQSGHNTVSWYQQALGQGPQFIFQYYREEENGRGNFPPRFSGLQFPNYSSELNVNALELDDSALYLCASSSATGIGYGYTFGSGTRLTVV.

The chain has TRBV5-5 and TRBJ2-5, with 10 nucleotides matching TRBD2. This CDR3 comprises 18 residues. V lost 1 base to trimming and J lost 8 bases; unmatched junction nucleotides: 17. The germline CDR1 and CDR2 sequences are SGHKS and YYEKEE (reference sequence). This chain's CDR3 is CASSLTARSGGGFETQYF. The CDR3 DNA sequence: TGTGCCAGCAGCTTGACAGCCCGGAGCGGGGGGGGTTTTGAAACCCAGTACTTC.

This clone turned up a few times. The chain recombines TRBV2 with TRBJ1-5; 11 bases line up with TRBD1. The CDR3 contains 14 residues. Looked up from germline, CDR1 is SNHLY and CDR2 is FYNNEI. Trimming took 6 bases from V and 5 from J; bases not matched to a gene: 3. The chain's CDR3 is CASSRTGGHQPQHF. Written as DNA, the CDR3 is TGTGCCAGCAGCCGGACAGGGGGCCATCAGCCCCAGCATTTT.

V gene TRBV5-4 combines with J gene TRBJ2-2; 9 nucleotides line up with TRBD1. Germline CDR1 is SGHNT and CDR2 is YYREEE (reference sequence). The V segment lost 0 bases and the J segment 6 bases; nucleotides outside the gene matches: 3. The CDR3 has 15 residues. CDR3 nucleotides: TGTGCCAGCAGCTTGGGGACAGGGGACTCCGGGGAGCTGTTTTTT. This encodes CASSLGTGDSGELFF.

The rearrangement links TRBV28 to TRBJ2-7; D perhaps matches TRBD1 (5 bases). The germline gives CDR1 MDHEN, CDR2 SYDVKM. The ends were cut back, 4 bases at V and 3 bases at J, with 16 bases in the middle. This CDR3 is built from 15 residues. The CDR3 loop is CASSWGSTANYEQYV. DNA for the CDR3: TGTGCCAGCAGTTGGGGCAGCACAGCGAACTACGAGCAGTACGTC.